This T cell receptor beta chain was captured by sequencing in a study of identical twins. General study points: Recombination models fit unrelated individuals' TCR alpha sharing but underestimated twins'. Shared out-of-frame alpha sequences (those common to twins) showed excess low generation probability.

V gave up 6 bases and J gave up 5 bases, with 7 bases separating them. The germline V gene encodes CDR1 MNHNY and CDR2 SVGAGI (reference sequence). The CDR3 extends over 12 amino acids. TCRdb re-called the 5' RACE reads through MiXCR, storing one row per CDR3 protein. The table records hundreds of thousands of distinct CDR3 sequences, about 9.4% of them present only once. For this clonotype: Its antigen is unknown.

The same data also contributed to another study, on yellow fever vaccine responses in identical twins.

This clonotype was sampled from a woman between 18 and 29 years old in good health. The sample taken for sequencing was PBMCs. The J gene is TRBJ1-4, the V gene TRBV6-6, with unresolved D. As DNA, the CDR3 is TGTGCCAGCAGCTTCCTAAATGAAAAACTGTTTTTT. Amino acid sequence: CASSFLNEKLFF.